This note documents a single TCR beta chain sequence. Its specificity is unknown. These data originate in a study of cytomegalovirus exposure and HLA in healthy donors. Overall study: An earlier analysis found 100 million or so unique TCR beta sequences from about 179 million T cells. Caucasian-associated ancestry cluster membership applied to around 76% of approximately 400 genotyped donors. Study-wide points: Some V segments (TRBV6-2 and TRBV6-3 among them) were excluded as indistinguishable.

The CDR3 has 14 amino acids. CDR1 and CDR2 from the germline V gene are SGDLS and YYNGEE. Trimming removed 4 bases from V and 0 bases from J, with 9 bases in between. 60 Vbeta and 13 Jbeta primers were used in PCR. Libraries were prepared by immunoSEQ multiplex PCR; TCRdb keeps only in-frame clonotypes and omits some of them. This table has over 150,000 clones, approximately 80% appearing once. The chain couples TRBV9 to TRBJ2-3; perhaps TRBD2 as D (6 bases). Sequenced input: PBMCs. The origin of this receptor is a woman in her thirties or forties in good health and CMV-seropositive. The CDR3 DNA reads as TGTGCCAGCAGCCAGGAGGGGAGCACAGATACGCAGTATTTT. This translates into CASSQEGSTDTQYF.